Listed below are T cell receptor beta chains from one sample, sequenced in a study of blood T cell repertoires in COVID-19. Profiling relied on immunoSEQ multiplex PCR, and the TCRdb table lists in-frame clones only, not all of them. The table records about 150,000 clones, roughly 80% of them present only once. The sequenced sample was peripheral blood. These TCRs come from a man in his forties or fifties with active or convalescent COVID-19. CDR3s include the opening cysteine and the closing phenylalanine or tryptophan. A D gene is named only where the DNA matches it firmly. Part of the rows lack a size; the others show once, few, many or a class for expanded clones.

size	J	V	D	DNA	CDR3
.	TRBJ2-7	TRBV5-4	.	TGTGCCAGTAAACAGGTAGAATCCTACGAGCAGTACTTC	CASKQVESYEQYF
.	TRBJ2-7	TRBV5-4	TRBD2	TGTGCCAGCAGCCAGGGACTAGCGGGAGGGGCCATCTACGAGCAGTACTTC	CASSQGLAGGAIYEQYF
.	TRBJ1-1	TRBV6-1	.	TGTGCCAGCAGTGAAAGGGGTTTGAAGAACACTGAAGCTTTCTTT	CASSERGLKNTEAFF
.	TRBJ1-4	TRBV6-5	TRBD1	TGTGCCAGCAACCCGACAGGGGGACGCGAAAAACTGTTTTTT	CASNPTGGREKLFF
.	TRBJ2-7	TRBV7-9	.	TGTGCCAGCAGCCGGGACTTATACGAGCAGTACTTC	CASSRDLYEQYF
.	TRBJ1-1	TRBV19	TRBD1	TGTGCCAGTCACAGGGGGCCCTTCTCCGAGAACACTGAAGCTTTCTTT	CASHRGPFSENTEAFF
.	TRBJ2-2	TRBV24-1	.	TGTGCCACCAGTGCCCAGGGCAGAGACACCGGGGAGCTGTTTTTT	CATSAQGRDTGELFF
few	TRBJ1-2	TRBV5-1	TRBD1	TGCGCCAGCAGGGATACAGGGGTTTACACCTTC	CASRDTGVYTF
once	TRBJ2-7	TRBV11-2	TRBD2	TGTGCCAGCAGCTTAGCTAGCGGGACCTACGAGCAGTACTTC	CASSLASGTYEQYF
.	TRBJ2-4	TRBV7-6	.	TGTGCCAGCAGCTTAGCCCAGGGGAGGGGATCCAAAAACATTCAGTACTTC	CASSLAQGRGSKNIQYF
.	TRBJ1-2	TRBV19	TRBD1	TGTGCCAGTAGTACCCGGGACAGGGGCCGGGTGGGAGGCTACACCTTC	CASSTRDRGRVGGYTF
few	TRBJ1-2	TRBV7-3	TRBD1	TGTGCCAGCAGCTTAGACAGGGGGTTGGGCTACACCTTC	CASSLDRGLGYTF
.	TRBJ1-4	TRBV3-1/TRBV3-2	TRBD1	TGTGCCAGCAGCCAGCAACTATACAGGGGTAGGAATGAAAAACTGTTTTTT	CASSQQLYRGRNEKLFF
.	TRBJ1-2	TRBV19	TRBD1	TGTGCCAGTAGTGCGTCCCGGGACAGGGGGATAAACTATGGCTACACCTTC	CASSASRDRGINYGYTF
.	TRBJ2-7	TRBV15	TRBD1	TGTGCCACCAGCAGAGAGGGACAGTCCTACGAGCAGTACTTC	CATSREGQSYEQYF
once	TRBJ2-7	TRBV30	TRBD1	TGTGCCTGGAGAAAGACAGGGGTGTACGAGCAGTACTTC	CAWRKTGVYEQYF
once	TRBJ2-7	TRBV28	.	TGTGCCAGCAGTCCCCACACCAGCAGGGTCACCACCTACGAGCAGTACTTC	CASSPHTSRVTTYEQYF
.	TRBJ1-2	TRBV10-1	TRBD1	TGCGCCAGCAGCGAACAGGGGACCTATGGCTACACCTTC	CASSEQGTYGYTF
.	TRBJ1-1	TRBV27	TRBD1	TGTGCCAGCAGCACAGGGGGCACTGAAGCTTTCTTT	CASSTGGTEAFF
.	TRBJ2-3	TRBV19	TRBD2	TGTGCCAGTAGTATAGGGGCTAGCGGGAACACAGATACGCAGTATTTT	CASSIGASGNTDTQYF
.	TRBJ2-5	TRBV5-5	.	TGTGCCAGCAGCTTGGTGGGAGGTGAAGAGACCCAGTACTTC	CASSLVGGEETQYF
.	TRBJ2-1	TRBV7-8	TRBD2	TGTGCCAGCAGCTCCTCCAAAGCGGGATGGTACAATGAGCAGTTCTTC	CASSSSKAGWYNEQFF
.	TRBJ2-1	TRBV18	TRBD1	TGTGCCAGCTCACTAGAAGGGGGCACATACTCCTACAATGAGCAGTTCTTC	CASSLEGGTYSYNEQFF
.	TRBJ2-7	TRBV18	TRBD1	TGTGCCAGCTCAACTGGACAGGGGTGGGTCGAGCAGTACTTC	CASSTGQGWVEQYF
.	TRBJ1-5	TRBV6-6	.	TGTGCCAGCAGTCGACCCGGGATTTATAGCAATCAGCCCCAGCATTTT	CASSRPGIYSNQPQHF
.	TRBJ1-2	TRBV11-2	.	TGTGCCAGCAGCCCAAACGGGGGGGGCGTTTTTGGCTACACCTTC	CASSPNGGGVFGYTF
.	TRBJ1-5	TRBV28	TRBD1	TGTGCCAGCAGACAAGCAGGGGGTTTTCAGCCCCAGCATTTT	CASRQAGGFQPQHF
.	TRBJ2-3	TRBV12-3/TRBV12-4	.	TGTGCCAGCAGCCGCGTCAGCACAGATACGCAGTATTTT	CASSRVSTDTQYF
.	TRBJ2-3	TRBV7-2	TRBD2	TGTGCCAGCAGGTGGACTAGCGGGACACACACAGATACGCAGTATTTT	CASRWTSGTHTDTQYF
few	TRBJ2-1	TRBV3-1/TRBV3-2	TRBD2	TGTGCCAGCAGCCGACTAGCGGGAGTAGGCAATGAGCAGTTCTTC	CASSRLAGVGNEQFF
.	TRBJ2-1	TRBV6-5	TRBD2	TGTGCCAGCAGCCATCTAGCGGACAATGAGCAGTTCTTC	CASSHLADNEQFF
.	TRBJ2-7	TRBV5-1	TRBD2	TGCGCCAGCAGCCTGGGACTAGCGACAACCTACGAGCAGTACTTC	CASSLGLATTYEQYF
.	TRBJ1-1	TRBV30	.	TGTGCCTGGACTGTAGGACTGGATGCTTTCTTT	CAWTVGLDAFF
many	TRBJ2-7	TRBV29-1	TRBD1	TGCAGCTCCTCCGGGACAGGGAACGAGCAGTACTTC	CSSSGTGNEQYF
.	TRBJ2-3	TRBV6-4	.	TGTGCCAGCAGTGACATTGCGGGGCGTAGCACAGATACGCAGTATTTT	CASSDIAGRSTDTQYF
.	TRBJ2-1	TRBV10-3	TRBD2	TGTGCCATCAGTCCCACGACTAGCAGCTCCTACAATGAGCAGTTCTTC	CAISPTTSSSYNEQFF
.	TRBJ2-2	TRBV5-1	.	TGCGCCAGCAGCAGAAGACAGGAGAACACCGGGGAGCTGTTTTTT	CASSRRQENTGELFF
.	TRBJ1-3	TRBV5-1	.	TGCGCCAGCAGCTACACAGGTTACGGAAACACCATATATTTT	CASSYTGYGNTIYF
.	TRBJ2-5	TRBV24-1	.	TGTGCCACCAGTGATTTGGTGGGCCTTTCCCAAGAGACCCAGTACTTC	CATSDLVGLSQETQYF
.	TRBJ1-1	TRBV28	.	TGTGCCAGCAGTTACCTCGGGGTTATTATGAACACTGAAGCTTTCTTT	CASSYLGVIMNTEAFF
few	TRBJ2-5	TRBV7-8	TRBD1	TGTGCCAGCAGCTCCAGGGGGCGCGGGGAGACCCAGTACTTC	CASSSRGRGETQYF
.	TRBJ2-5	TRBV5-4	TRBD2	TGTGCCAGCAGCCCCTCGGGGGGGCTCTATGTAGAGACCCAGTACTTC	CASSPSGGLYVETQYF
once	TRBJ2-7	TRBV27	.	TGTGCCAGCAGTGTCACAGGTAAATACTACGAGCAGTACTTC	CASSVTGKYYEQYF
.	TRBJ2-3	TRBV10-3	TRBD2	TGTGCCACCCATCCTAGCGGGCACAGCACAGATACGCAGTATTTT	CATHPSGHSTDTQYF
.	TRBJ1-1	TRBV27	.	TGTGCCAGCAGTCCGAACGACAGGAGCACTGAAGCTTTCTTT	CASSPNDRSTEAFF
.	TRBJ2-3	TRBV9	TRBD1	TGTGCCAGCAGCGCAAGCCGACAGGGACGTGGCGGCACAGATACGCAGTATTTT	CASSASRQGRGGTDTQYF
.	TRBJ2-2	TRBV5-3	.	TGTGCCAGAGGCACTTATGGGACTTCGAACACCGGGGAGCTGTTTTTT	CARGTYGTSNTGELFF
.	TRBJ2-1	TRBV10-2	TRBD2	TGCGCCAGCCGACTAGCGGGATCCGCGGGGGAATCATCGTTCTTC	CASRLAGSAGESSFF
.	TRBJ1-1	TRBV29-1	TRBD1	TGCAGCGTTGATTTCCGGGACAGGGGATTCTGGGGAGCTTTCTTT	CSVDFRDRGFWGAFF
.	TRBJ2-3	TRBV9	.	TGTGCCAGCAGCGTAGTAGACTGGTCTAGCACAGATACGCAGTATTTT	CASSVVDWSSTDTQYF
.	TRBJ1-2	TRBV20-1	.	TGCAGTGCTAGACTGGGCAGGCCATCCCGCTTC	CSARLGRPSRF
few	TRBJ1-1	TRBV14	.	TGTGCCAGCAGCCAAGATAAGGGACAAGGGAACACTGAAGCTTTCTTT	CASSQDKGQGNTEAFF
.	TRBJ2-1	TRBV24-1	TRBD2	TGTGCCACCAGTGATTTGGGTAGCGGGAGGGCGGCCTACAATGAGCAGTTCTTC	CATSDLGSGRAAYNEQFF
.	TRBJ2-5	TRBV7-9	TRBD2	TGTGCCAGCAGCTTAGACGGACTAGCGGGTGAGGGGGAAGAGACCCAGTACTTC	CASSLDGLAGEGEETQYF
many	TRBJ1-4	TRBV5-1	.	TGCGCCAGCAGCTTGGTTGGGGCTACAAATGAAAAACTGTTTTTT	CASSLVGATNEKLFF
.	TRBJ1-5	TRBV10-1	TRBD1	TGCGCCAGCAGACCCCGGGACAGGGGGTGGATTCAGCCCCAGCATTTT	CASRPRDRGWIQPQHF
.	TRBJ2-1	TRBV6-5	TRBD2	TGTGCCAGCACCAAAGGCCAGCGGGAGGTCAATGAGCAGTTCTTC	CASTKGQREVNEQFF